The sequence of this T cell receptor (beta chain) was determined in a study of T cells in Graves' hyperthyroidism and ophthalmopathy. From germline, CDR1 is SGHTA and CDR2 FQGNSA. The trim removed 1 base at V and 6 bases at J, leaving 7 bases unmatched. The length of the CDR3 is 15 residues. This clonotype was seen repeatedly, ten times or more. Authors of the study amplified TCR beta CDR3 regions from RNA transcripts. The primer set for the first-round RT-PCR of the TCR CDR3 was HTBI. TCRdb analysed the multiplex PCR reads with MiXCR anew, one entry per CDR3 protein. Of hundreds of thousands of distinct CDR3 sequences listed, about a fifth are singletons.

The receptor's source is a man in his thirties or forties with Graves' ophthalmopathy. The chain recombines TRBV7-2 with TRBJ2-3; 7 bases fit TRBD1. The specimen was blood. The DNA for the CDR3 is TGTGCCAGCAGCTTAGGCCATAGGGGGCTGGATACGCAGTATTTT. Translating gives CASSLGHRGLDTQYF. The whole variable domain, filled in from reference TRBV7-2 and TRBJ2-3, reads GAGVSQSPSNKVTEKGKDVELRCDPISGHTALYWYRQSLGQGLEFLIYFQGNSAPDKSGLPSDRFSAERTGGSVSTLTIQRTQQEDSAVYLCASSLGHRGLDTQYFGPGTRLTVL.